These 22 T cell receptor beta chains were sequenced from one sample in a study of blood T cell repertoires in COVID-19. Here immunoSEQ multiplex PCR was the method, and the copy in TCRdb shows in-frame clones only, minus some. The table lists fewer than 350,000 clones, roughly 90% of them singletons, with about 9.5% in the top ten. The sequencing input was PBMCs or T cells enriched from blood (not recorded which). These receptors were taken from a middle-aged woman who had recovered from COVID-19.

J is TRBJ2-7 and V is TRBV7-8, with TRBD1 identical over 9 bases. This CDR3 is built from 16 residues. Germline trimming cut 5 bases from V and 5 bases from J; bases unmatched to any gene: 13. From germline, CDR1 is SGHVS and CDR2 FQNEAQ. Written as DNA, the CDR3 is TGTGCCAGCAGCCGCGGGAAGGGGACAGGGAACGACGAGCAGTACTTC. Its protein is CASSRGKGTGNDEQYF.

Only one count was recorded for this clone. The chain combines TRBV7-3 with TRBJ2-5; the D is unclear. The CDR3 has 13 residues. Per the germline V gene, CDR1 is SGHTA and CDR2 is FQGTGA. The ends were cut back, 4 bases at V and 2 bases at J, with 8 bases in the middle. The CDR3 DNA sequence: TGTGCCAGCAGCTCGAGACTTCAAGAGACCCAGTACTTC. Its translation is CASSSRLQETQYF.

V gene TRBV18 combines with J gene TRBJ2-1; 7 nucleotides line up with TRBD1. The CDR3 has 15 amino acids. From germline, CDR1 is KGHSH and CDR2 LQKENI. Trimming at V came to 4 bases and at J to 5 bases, leaving 8 bases not matched to a gene. Here the CDR3 reads CASSLVTGIDNEQFF. In DNA form, the CDR3 reads TGTGCCAGCTCACTCGTGACAGGGATCGACAATGAGCAGTTCTTC.

This chain uses TRBV7-2 with TRBJ2-5, with 11 bases identical to TRBD2. This CDR3 contains 16 residues. Germline V CDR1 and CDR2: SGHTA, FQGNSA. The V segment lost 2 bases and the J segment 5 bases; nucleotides outside the gene matches: 7. CDR3 coding DNA: TGTGCCAGCAGCTTAAGTAGCGGGGGGGCGAGGGAGACCCAGTACTTC. Encoded protein: CASSLSSGGARETQYF.

The chain recombines TRBV5-6 with TRBJ1-2; 12 bases agree with TRBD1. This CDR3 has 15 amino acids. CDR1 SGHDT and CDR2 YYEEEE come from the germline V gene. The trim removed 3 bases at V and 7 bases at J, leaving 7 bases unmatched. The CDR3 spells CASSSGTGGASGYTF. In DNA form, the CDR3 reads TGTGCCAGCAGCTCCGGGACAGGGGGCGCCAGTGGCTACACCTTC.

The chain links TRBV18 to TRBJ1-5, with 7 bases identical to TRBD1. Germline values: CDR1 KGHSH, CDR2 LQKENI. The J segment lost 11 bases and the V segment lost 1 base, leaving 8 bases of the junction unmatched. The CDR3 is 14 residues long. The CDR3 protein is CASSPRQGLEAQHF. CDR3 DNA sequence: TGTGCCAGCTCACCACGACAGGGACTAGAGGCCCAGCATTTT.

V and J are TRBV28 and TRBJ1-4, with D uncertain. In germline, CDR1 is MDHEN, CDR2 SYDVKM. Trimming took off 4 bases at V and 7 bases at J, with 16 bases between the two ends. There are 15 residues in the CDR3. CDR3 amino acids: CASSYLGGLREKLFF. In DNA form, the CDR3 reads TGTGCCAGCAGTTACCTAGGAGGGTTGCGTGAAAAACTGTTTTTT.

This clone was found once. This chain connects TRBV3-1 (or the pseudogene TRBV3-2) to TRBJ2-3; TRBD2 is a possible D gene (7 bases). The V gene lost 4 bases and the J gene lost 5 bases, with 10 bases spanning the gap. The CDR3 has 13 residues. Germline values: CDR1 LGHDT, CDR2 YNNKEL (reference sequence). This CDR3 is CASSPRGGDTQYF. For the CDR3, the DNA is TGTGCCAGCAGCCCAAGGGGGGGAGATACGCAGTATTTT.

The DNA for the CDR3 is TGTGCCAGTAGTCTTCCCGGGACCTACAATGAGCAGTTCTTC. Residues: CASSLPGTYNEQFF. The rearrangement joins TRBV19 to TRBJ2-1; TRBD2 might be the D (5 bases). Trimming pared 5 bases from V and 2 bases from J, leaving 10 bases between. Germline V gene data show CDR1 as LNHDA and CDR2 as SQIVND (reference sequence). The CDR3 covers 14 residues.

This clone appeared a few times. This likely comes from a read error, as the CDR3 has no conserved phenylalanine or tryptophan at its end. The DNA is omitted, as the CDR3 cannot be located on it reliably, and the CDR3 follows TCRdb's listing. V usage is TRBV6-5 and J usage is TRBJ2-7; the table assigns TRBD1, which was not confirmed against the DNA. The CDR3 totals 11 residues, both ends included. Germline loops: CDR1 MNHEY, CDR2 SVGAGI. CDR3 amino acids: CASSYPTSGGI.

The J gene is TRBJ2-5, the V gene TRBV21-1; the table's D gene call, TRBD2, was not cross checked with the DNA. TRBV21-1 is termed a pseudogene. The CDR3 runs 19 residues. The CDR3 here is CASSLGSGRKGDNEETQYF. The CDR3 bases are TGTGCCAGCAGCCTGGGAAGCGGGAGAAAGGGAGATAATGAAGAGACCCAGTACTTC.

This chain connects TRBV3-1 (or the pseudogene TRBV3-2) to TRBJ1-2, with 7 bases fitting TRBD1. Germline-derived CDR1 and CDR2 are LGHDT and YNNKEL (reference sequence). J lost 4 bases, V lost 6 bases, and 5 bases had no gene match. The CDR3 consists of 13 residues. The CDR3 spells CASSLTGTYGYTF. CDR3 coding DNA: TGTGCCAGCAGTCTGACAGGGACCTATGGCTACACCTTC.

This chain joins TRBV4-3 and TRBJ1-2; D is unclear. The CDR3 is 16 amino acids. Germline V lookup: CDR1 LGHNA, CDR2 YSLEER. V was trimmed by 1 base and J by 8 bases, leaving 20 bases between them. The CDR3, as DNA: TGCGCCAGCAGCCAAGTTTGGGCAGGCGGAGGGTCAGGCTACACCTTC. It specifies CASSQVWAGGGSGYTF.

The V gene is TRBV6-6, the J gene TRBJ2-5, with D perhaps matching TRBD2 (5 bases). Germline V lookup: CDR1 MNHNY, CDR2 SVGAGI (reference sequence). Deletions cut 0 bases from V and 2 bases from J, with 7 bases between. This CDR3 has 14 amino acids. The CDR3 DNA follows: TGTGCCAGCAGTTACTCCGGGGAACAAGAGACCCAGTACTTC. Translating it yields CASSYSGEQETQYF.

This clone appeared a single time. The CDR3 bases are TGTGCCAGCAGTCCTGACATTCTCTATGGCTACACCTTC. It encodes CASSPDILYGYTF. V is TRBV12-3 or TRBV12-4 and J is TRBJ1-2, with D hard to call. The V gene lost 5 bases and the J gene lost 4 bases, with 11 bases spanning the gap. The CDR3 has 13 amino acids.

The chain carries TRBV4-2 and TRBJ2-1, with 9 positions matching TRBD2. The CDR3 has 17 amino acids. Germline V lookup: CDR1 LGHNA, CDR2 YNFKEQ. V trimming: 0 bases; J trimming: 5 bases; junction bases outside the gene matches: 8. CDR3 in DNA: TGTGCCAGCAGCCAAGACTTGGCGGGAGGGCCTGACAATGAGCAGTTCTTC. Encoded protein: CASSQDLAGGPDNEQFF.

As for this clone: The sample has other DNA sequences that encode this CDR3 too. This chain connects TRBV19 to TRBJ1-1, with D perhaps TRBD1 (6 bases). This CDR3 is built from 13 residues. The V gene lost 5 bases and the J gene lost 1 base, with 8 bases spanning the gap. The germline CDR1 and CDR2 sequences are LNHDA and SQIVND (reference sequence). CDR3 nucleotide sequence: TGTGCCAGTAGTCAGGGGAGGAACACTGAAGCTTTCTTT. This encodes CASSQGRNTEAFF.

The chain couples TRBV10-3 to TRBJ1-2, with 8 bases fitting TRBD1. The CDR3 sequence is 13 residues long. V was clipped by 3 bases and J by 4 bases; unmatched bases: 1. Germline V CDR1 and CDR2: ENHRY, SYGVKD. CDR3 sequence (DNA): TGTGCCATCAGTGATCAGGGGGCCTATGGCTACACCTTC. It codes for CAISDQGAYGYTF.

This chain joins TRBV27 and TRBJ1-2; D remains ambiguous. Germline values: CDR1 MNHEY, CDR2 SMNVEV (reference sequence). Trimming removed 0 bases at V and 8 bases at J, with 16 bases between. The CDR3 totals 15 residues. The DNA for the CDR3 is TGTGCCAGCAGTTTATCCGATGCGGGATGGTCCGGCTACACCTTC. Its translation: CASSLSDAGWSGYTF.

The V call is TRBV7-2, the J call TRBJ2-7, with 8 nucleotides matching TRBD2. CDR3 length: 16 amino acids. V shed 1 base, J shed 4 bases, and the junction held 9 bases outside the gene matches. Germline V CDR1 and CDR2: SGHTA, FQGNSA. The CDR3 region has the DNA TGTGCCAGCAGCTTAGTAGAAGCGGGAGCAGGTTACGAGCAGTACTTC. The encoded protein is CASSLVEAGAGYEQYF.

In DNA, the CDR3 is TGCGCCAGCAGCCAAGAACGGGGAGGGACCGGGGAGCTGTTTTTT. Translating gives CASSQERGGTGELFF. The V and J genes are TRBV4-1 and TRBJ2-2; TRBD2 matches 7 bases. The CDR3 is 15 residues long. The J segment lost 5 bases and the V segment lost 0 bases, leaving 3 bases of the junction unmatched. The germline V gene encodes CDR1 MGHRA and CDR2 YSYEKL.

This chain joins TRBV6-5 and TRBJ1-6; a weak D match, TRBD1 (5 bases). The germline V gene has CDR1 MNHEY and CDR2 SVGAGI. CDR3 size: 14 residues. Deletions cut 2 bases from V and 5 bases from J, with 7 bases between. CDR3 sequence: CASSYDRNNSPLHF. For the CDR3, the DNA is TGTGCCAGCAGTTACGACAGAAATAATTCACCCCTCCACTTT.